These 20 T cell receptor beta chains originate from one sample sequenced in a study of blood T cell repertoires in COVID-19 (dated by TCRdb to 2020 to 2022). The library was obtained by the immunoSEQ multiplex PCR assay. TCRdb obtained this table from immuneACCESS and retained in-frame rearrangements with V and J assigned. These tables miss some clones; where compared with another copy, unresolved V genes account for less than half of the shortfall, and the remainder is unexplained. The table for this sample lists 180,000 or so clones; 65% to 90% of them were counted only once. The top ten constitute around 8.2% of the sample. The sample was peripheral blood. These TCRs come from a man in his 60s with acute or convalescent COVID-19.

J is TRBJ2-7 and V is TRBV4-2; 10 bases line up with TRBD1. After removal of 1 base from V and 0 bases from J, the junction contained 3 bases not matched to a gene. CDR1 LGHNA and CDR2 YNFKEQ come from the germline V gene. The CDR3 has 16 amino acids. The CDR3 region is CASSQVGQGSSYEQYF. The CDR3 DNA follows: TGTGCCAGCAGCCAAGTGGGACAGGGGAGCTCCTACGAGCAGTACTTC.

The chain uses TRBV27 and TRBJ2-3; no firm D call. V was clipped by 1 base and J by 2 bases, with 10 bases between them. The CDR3 is 15 residues long. Germline loops: CDR1 MNHEY, CDR2 SMNVEV (reference sequence). The DNA for the CDR3 is TGTGCCAGCAGTTTATTTAGAAGCACCACAGATACGCAGTATTTT. Translating it yields CASSLFRSTTDTQYF.

The J gene is TRBJ1-3, the V gene TRBV19; D unclear. V lost 7 bases, J lost 0 bases, and 16 bases lay in between. CDR3 length equals 16 residues. Germline V gene lookup returns CDR1 LNHDA and CDR2 SQIVND (reference sequence). CDR3 DNA sequence: TGTGCCAGTATACTGGACGGACTGGACTCTGGAAACACCATATATTTT. As protein: CASILDGLDSGNTIYF.

This chain joins TRBV9 and TRBJ1-5; maybe TRBD1 (5 bases). The V end lost 2 bases, the J end lost 7 bases, and 10 bases lay between the germline ends. The CDR3 spans 13 residues. The germline V gene encodes CDR1 SGDLS and CDR2 YYNGEE. CDR3 residues: CASSVDSEQPQHF. The DNA for the CDR3 is TGTGCCAGCAGCGTCGACAGCGAACAGCCCCAGCATTTT.

V is TRBV30 and J is TRBJ2-1; 10 nucleotides line up with TRBD2. The V segment lost 3 bases and the J segment 10 bases; nucleotides outside the gene matches: 18. Germline CDR1 GTSNPN, CDR2 SVGIG (reference sequence). This CDR3 spans 17 amino acids. The CDR3 loop reads CAWRGGKMASGSREQFF. As DNA, the CDR3 is TGTGCCTGGAGAGGGGGAAAAATGGCTAGCGGGAGTCGGGAGCAGTTCTTC.

The genes are TRBV4-2 and TRBJ1-3; D gene uncertain. CDR3 length: 13 amino acids. CDR1 and CDR2 from the germline V gene are LGHNA and YNFKEQ. Trimming took 4 bases from V and 2 from J, leaving 6 bases between them. In DNA form, the CDR3 reads TGTGCCAGCAGCCCTCAGGCTGGAAACACCATATATTTT. This encodes CASSPQAGNTIYF.

The chain carries TRBV18 and TRBJ2-7; D remains unclear. The germline V gene has CDR1 KGHSH and CDR2 LQKENI. The CDR3 is 14 residues long. V was clipped by 0 bases and J by 4 bases, with 10 bases between them. The CDR3 reads CASSPPRSTYEQYF. CDR3 DNA: TGTGCCAGCTCACCACCCCGAAGCACTTACGAGCAGTACTTC.

This clone was observed once. The chain uses TRBV20-1 and TRBJ1-3; D not certain. CDR1 DFQATT and CDR2 SNEGSKA come from the germline V gene (reference sequence). The V and J ends lost 6 bases and 2 bases respectively, with 5 bases between them. The CDR3 has 11 residues. CDR3 protein: CSARAGNTIYF. For the CDR3, the DNA is TGCAGTGCGAGGGCTGGAAACACCATATATTTT.

This clone was detected only a few times. V and J are TRBV27 and TRBJ2-2; 12 nucleotides align to TRBD2. Unmatched junction bases numbered 19, after V lost 6 bases and J lost 5 bases. The CDR3 totals 20 residues. CDR1 and CDR2 from the germline V gene are MNHEY and SMNVEV (reference sequence). CDR3 amino acids: CASSLLRVGLAGWGTGELFF. CDR3 nucleotide sequence: TGTGCCAGCAGCCTGCTTAGAGTCGGACTAGCGGGATGGGGGACCGGGGAGCTGTTTTTT.

The sample holds a few counts of this clone. The rearrangement links TRBV7-3 to TRBJ1-1; D is unclear. V lost 0 bases and J lost 1, with 9 bases in between. This CDR3 has 15 residues. Per the germline V gene, CDR1 is SGHTA and CDR2 is FQGTGA. The DNA of the CDR3 is TGTGCCAGCAGCTTAACCCGAGCTTCGAACACTGAAGCTTTCTTT. It encodes CASSLTRASNTEAFF.

The rearrangement uses TRBV28 and TRBJ2-2, with TRBD2 identical over 7 bases. V dropped 4 bases and J dropped 1; count of bases not matched to a gene: 12. Germline values: CDR1 MDHEN, CDR2 SYDVKM. The CDR3 consists of 18 residues. The DNA of the CDR3 is TGTGCCAGCAGTTCAGCGGGTTTGGCGGGGGAGAACACCGGGGAGCTGTTTTTT. This gives the protein CASSSAGLAGENTGELFF.

The chain links TRBV30 to TRBJ2-1; 10 nucleotides agree with TRBD1. Germline-derived CDR1 and CDR2 are GTSNPN and SVGIG (reference sequence). The CDR3 is made up of 18 amino acids. Trimming cost V 1 base and J 15 bases; bases outside gene matches: 24. CDR3 nucleotide sequence: TGTGCCTGGAGTGGGCGAAACCCGGGGACAGGGGTCTGGTGGGGTCCGTTCTTC. It yields the protein CAWSGRNPGTGVWWGPFF.

The chain carries TRBV5-4 and TRBJ2-3, with 8 bases fitting TRBD2. CDR3 length: 15 amino acids. The trim removed 4 bases at V and 5 bases at J, leaving 9 bases unmatched. Germline lookup yields CDR1 SGHNT and CDR2 YYREEE (reference sequence). The CDR3 region is CASSPPGAGGDTQYF. CDR3 sequence (DNA): TGTGCCAGCAGCCCCCCGGGGGCGGGAGGAGATACGCAGTATTTT.

The CDR3 DNA reads TGTGCCAGCAGCTTGGGACTAGCGGACACGGGGGAGCAGTACTTC. This encodes CASSLGLADTGEQYF. This chain uses TRBV7-2 with TRBJ2-7, with 11 bases identical to TRBD2. Germline-derived CDR1 and CDR2 are SGHTA and FQGNSA. The V and J ends lost 3 bases and 7 bases, in that order; junction bases with no gene match: 8. The CDR3 runs 15 residues. Combining the CDR3 with reference TRBV7-2 and TRBJ2-7 gives the whole variable domain GAGVSQSPSNKVTEKGKDVELRCDPISGHTALYWYRQSLGQGLEFLIYFQGNSAPDKSGLPSDRFSAERTGGSVSTLTIQRTQQEDSAVYLCASSLGLADTGEQYFGPGTRLTVT.

This clone occurred a few times. The V gene is TRBV24-1, the J gene TRBJ1-2, with 9 bases that match TRBD1. Germline CDR1 KGHDR, CDR2 SFDVKD. This CDR3 contains 16 residues. V dropped 4 bases and J dropped 7; count of bases not matched to a gene: 12. The CDR3 nucleotides are TGTGCCACCAGTGACCCGGGACAGGGACTATGGGGTGGCTACACCTTC. It specifies CATSDPGQGLWGGYTF.

The V call is TRBV13, the J call TRBJ2-1; 9 bases line up with TRBD1. From germline, CDR1 is PRHDT and CDR2 FYEKMQ (reference sequence). V was clipped by 6 bases and J by 4 bases; unmatched bases: 7. The CDR3 extends over 15 amino acids. CDR3 DNA sequence: TGTGCCAGCAGAAGGACAGGGGCAAAATACAATGAGCAGTTCTTC. This encodes CASRRTGAKYNEQFF.

The chain carries TRBV4-1 and TRBJ1-4, with D perhaps TRBD1 (6 bases). V lost 4 bases, J lost 0 bases, and 15 bases lay in between. The CDR3 is 17 residues long. Per the germline V gene, CDR1 is MGHRA and CDR2 is YSYEKL. CDR3 sequence (DNA): TGCGCCAGCAGCCCCGGCAGGGGAGGGGCAACTAATGAAAAACTGTTTTTT. Translating it yields CASSPGRGGATNEKLFF.

V is TRBV30 and J is TRBJ1-5; TRBD1 aligns across 7 bases. Germline V gene sequence: CDR1 GTSNPN, CDR2 SVGIG (reference sequence). V was pared by 1 base and J by 7 bases, with 4 bases of the junction left unmatched. The length of the CDR3 is 13 residues. This CDR3 is CAWSATGRQPQHF. CDR3 nucleotide sequence: TGTGCCTGGAGTGCGACAGGGAGGCAGCCCCAGCATTTT.

The V call is TRBV28, the J call TRBJ1-2, with D unclear. V was trimmed by 8 bases and J by 3 bases, leaving 16 bases between them. Germline V gives CDR1 MDHEN, CDR2 SYDVKM. The CDR3 is made up of 14 amino acids. DNA of the CDR3: TGTGCCAGCGGAGGCGGAGGATGGGACTATGGCTACACCTTC. Translation: CASGGGGWDYGYTF.

This clone was detected only once. The V and J genes are TRBV24-1 and TRBJ2-1; 12 nucleotides align to TRBD2. Germline assignment: CDR1 KGHDR and CDR2 SFDVKD. After removal of 10 bases from V and 4 bases from J, the junction contained 4 bases not matched to a gene. CDR3 length: 14 amino acids. CDR3 nucleotide sequence: TGTGCCACAAGCCTAGCGGGAGGGTACAATGAGCAGTTCTTC. It yields the protein CATSLAGGYNEQFF.